The next 28 T cell receptor beta chains were all read from a single sample in a study of T cells in tuberculosis. Clones were sequenced by immunoSEQ multiplex PCR, and TCRdb holds only the in-frame ones, with some missing. The data show around 26,000 clones, roughly 95% seen once. Sequenced: PBMCs. These receptors all stem from a donor aged 10 to 29 with latent tuberculosis or without tuberculosis infection.

This chain connects TRBV6-1 to TRBJ2-7; the match to TRBD1 covers 10 bases. Unmatched junction bases numbered 2, after V lost 3 bases and J lost 0 bases. The CDR3 is 15 amino acids. CDR1 and CDR2 from the germline V gene are MNHNS and SASEGT. The CDR3 here is CASSEGQGSSYEQYF. Written as DNA, the CDR3 is TGTGCCAGCAGTGAGGGACAGGGGAGCTCCTACGAGCAGTACTTC.

The J gene is TRBJ1-5, the V gene TRBV18, with 7 bases matching TRBD1. In germline, CDR1 is KGHSH, CDR2 LQKENI. The trim removed 4 bases at V and 4 bases at J, leaving 10 bases unmatched. The CDR3 sequence is 16 residues long. CDR3 nucleotide sequence: TGTGCCAGCTCACTCAAAACAGGGGTTGGGAATCAGCCCCAGCATTTT. This translates into CASSLKTGVGNQPQHF.

The chain recombines TRBV11-1 with TRBJ2-6; D is perhaps TRBD1 (6 bases). V was clipped by 4 bases and J by 0 bases, with 10 bases between them. Germline V gene sequence: CDR1 SGHAT, CDR2 FQDESV (reference sequence). The CDR3 consists of 16 residues. DNA of the CDR3: TGTGCCAGCAGCTCTAGGACAGTCTCTGGGGCCAACGTCCTGACTTTC. Protein sequence: CASSSRTVSGANVLTF.

This sequence joins TRBV6-1 and TRBJ1-5, with 7 bases lining up with TRBD1. After removal of 8 bases from V and 5 bases from J, the junction contained 12 bases not matched to a gene. This CDR3 spans 15 amino acids. The germline gives CDR1 MNHNS, CDR2 SASEGT. The CDR3 bases are TGTGCCAGCGGCGCGGGGACAGTAGCAGATCAGCCCCAGCATTTT. Amino acid sequence: CASGAGTVADQPQHF.

This clone has a single count. This chain uses TRBV21-1 with TRBJ1-6; the listed D gene, TRBD1, was not tested against the DNA. TRBV21-1 is reported as a pseudogene. CDR3 length equals 16 residues. This CDR3 reads CASSKSRGIHNSPLHF. For the CDR3, the DNA is TGTGCCAGCAGCAAGAGTAGGGGAATCCATAATTCACCCCTCCACTTT.

The V and J genes are TRBV4-1 and TRBJ2-2; the D is unclear. Trimming cost V 1 base and J 6 bases, with 3 bases left between them. The CDR3 runs to 12 residues. Germline assignment: CDR1 MGHRA and CDR2 YSYEKL. The DNA for the CDR3 is TGCGCCAGCAGCCAAGTCTCCGGGGAGCTGTTTTTT. Translated, it gives CASSQVSGELFF.

The chain joins TRBV27 to TRBJ1-2; D unresolved. Trimming pared 2 bases from V and 2 bases from J, leaving 6 bases between. The length of the CDR3 is 13 residues. Per the germline V gene, CDR1 is MNHEY and CDR2 is SMNVEV (reference sequence). CDR3 sequence reads: CASSLEGNYGYTF. The CDR3 coding sequence is TGTGCCAGCAGTTTAGAGGGAAACTATGGCTACACCTTC.

The rearrangement links TRBV6-5 to TRBJ1-6; the D is unclear. V gave up 1 base and J gave up 7 bases, with 11 bases separating them. The CDR3 consists of 15 residues. Germline V gives CDR1 MNHEY, CDR2 SVGAGI. CDR3 DNA: TGTGCCAGCAGTTACTTTTCAGGATACAATTCACCCCTCCACTTT. This translates into CASSYFSGYNSPLHF.

This clone was seen just once. The chain carries TRBV5-5 and TRBJ2-7, with D perhaps TRBD1 (6 bases). V was shortened by 1 base and J by 4 bases, with 15 bases between the two germline ends. CDR3 length equals 15 residues. Germline CDR1 SGHKS, CDR2 YYEKEE (reference sequence). The CDR3 bases are TGTGCCAGCAGCTTGTTCCAGGGGTCTAAGTACGAGCAGTACGTC. It translates to CASSLFQGSKYEQYV.

The V gene is TRBV6-6, the J gene TRBJ1-5; no firm D call. CDR1 and CDR2 from the germline V gene are MNHNY and SVGAGI (reference sequence). Trimming took off 8 bases at V and 3 bases at J, with 8 bases between the two ends. The CDR3 spans 12 residues. The CDR3 is CASSLSNQPQHF. CDR3 nucleotides: TGTGCCAGCTCGCTATCCAATCAGCCCCAGCATTTT.

The chain has TRBV5-1 and TRBJ1-3; D is unresolved. CDR3 length: 14 amino acids. Trimming left V 1 base short and J 8 bases short, with 13 bases between. Germline V gives CDR1 SGHRS, CDR2 YFSETQ. The CDR3 spells CASSLSGSLDTIYF. The CDR3 DNA sequence: TGCGCCAGCAGCTTGAGCGGCTCCCTGGACACCATATATTTT.

The chain recombines TRBV5-1 with TRBJ1-1; TRBD1 is a possible D gene (6 bases). CDR3 length equals 13 residues. V gave up 3 bases and J gave up 1 base, with 7 bases separating them. Germline-derived CDR1 and CDR2 are SGHRS and YFSETQ. CDR3 amino acids: CASSWGQNTEAFF. In nucleotides, the CDR3 is TGCGCCAGCAGCTGGGGACAGAACACTGAAGCTTTCTTT.

DNA of the CDR3: TGCAGCGCGACTAGCGGGTACGAGCAGTACGTC. It codes for CSATSGYEQYV. The V and J genes are TRBV29-1 and TRBJ2-7; 10 bases are shared with TRBD2. The junction had 1 base not matched to a gene; V was cut back by 7 bases and J by 4 bases. The CDR3 totals 11 residues. CDR1 and CDR2 from the germline V gene are SQVTM and ANQGSEA.

The rearrangement uses TRBV5-8 and TRBJ1-6; D gene ambiguous. This CDR3 is 15 amino acids long. V was trimmed by 2 bases and J by 10 bases, leaving 16 bases between them. In germline, CDR1 is SGHTS, CDR2 YDEGEE. The CDR3 coding sequence is TGTGCCAGCAGCTTTATCGGCAGCCAGGAATCACCCCTCCACTTT. Encoded protein: CASSFIGSQESPLHF.

V and J are TRBV19 and TRBJ2-7; 8 bases are a match to TRBD1. V gave up 2 bases and J gave up 7 bases; unmatched junction bases: 16. Germline V gene sequence: CDR1 LNHDA, CDR2 SQIVND (reference sequence). CDR3 length equals 17 residues. CDR3 region: CASSISGTRQGTGEQYF. The CDR3 DNA sequence: TGTGCCAGTAGTATAAGTGGGACACGACAGGGGACTGGGGAGCAGTACTTC.

The chain links TRBV5-6 to TRBJ2-3; 15 bases map to TRBD2. The trim removed 3 bases at V and 7 bases at J, leaving 9 bases unmatched. The V gene's germline CDR1 is SGHDT and CDR2 YYEEEE. CDR3 length: 17 amino acids. Here the CDR3 reads CASSSTPGTSGGNTQYF. DNA for the CDR3: TGTGCCAGCAGCTCGACCCCCGGGACTAGCGGGGGGAATACGCAGTATTTT.

The chain uses TRBV5-1 and TRBJ1-2, with TRBD1 as a possible D gene (6 bases). From germline, CDR1 is SGHRS and CDR2 YFSETQ. The CDR3 sequence is 14 residues long. With 4 bases removed from V and 8 bases from J, the gap between germline ends came to 18 bases. The CDR3 spells CASSQTTGSGGYTF. CDR3 sequence (DNA): TGCGCCAGCAGCCAGACAACAGGGTCTGGAGGCTACACCTTC.

The V gene is TRBV9, the J gene TRBJ1-3; no reliable D call. Germline V CDR1 and CDR2: SGDLS, YYNGEE. This CDR3 contains 12 residues. Trimming took 3 bases from V and 4 from J, leaving 5 bases between them. DNA of the CDR3: TGTGCCAGCAGCGGCAGGGGAAACACCATATATTTT. This encodes CASSGRGNTIYF.

The chain has TRBV2 and TRBJ1-2, with TRBD1 matching over 9 bases. Trimming cost V 10 bases and J 3 bases; bases outside gene matches: 12. The CDR3 sequence is 15 residues long. Germline lookup yields CDR1 SNHLY and CDR2 FYNNEI. The CDR3 DNA follows: TGTGCCATCCCCCCGGTTCGGGACAGGGACTATGGCTACACCTTC. Amino acid sequence: CAIPPVRDRDYGYTF.

This chain uses TRBV6-1 with TRBJ1-1; D may be TRBD1 (5 bases). CDR1 MNHNS and CDR2 SASEGT come from the germline V gene. This CDR3 region has 15 residues. V was pared by 2 bases and J by 4 bases, with 14 bases between. In nucleotides, the CDR3 is TGTGCCAGCAGTGAAACCGGGGGGGTTGGCACTGAAGCTTTCTTT. Translating gives CASSETGGVGTEAFF.

V usage is TRBV7-2 and J usage is TRBJ1-2, with a tentative D call TRBD1 (5 bases). In germline, CDR1 is SGHTA, CDR2 FQGNSA. The CDR3 length is 13 residues. V lost 7 bases and J 4 bases, leaving 13 bases between the germline ends. The CDR3 region has the DNA TGTGCCAGCACGGTGGGAGGGGCCTATGGCTACACCTTC. It yields the protein CASTVGGAYGYTF.

The chain joins TRBV6-1 to TRBJ2-1; D is perhaps TRBD1 (5 bases). Germline assignment: CDR1 MNHNS and CDR2 SASEGT. This CDR3 spans 14 amino acids. Deletions cut 7 bases from V and 3 bases from J, with 13 bases between. CDR3 coding DNA: TGTGCCAGCATGGGTCAGGGTGTCTACAATGAGCAGTTCTTC. It specifies CASMGQGVYNEQFF.

The rearrangement links TRBV30 to TRBJ2-5, with a weak D call TRBD2 (7 bases). CDR1 is GTSNPN and CDR2 is SVGIG in the germline V gene (reference sequence). The CDR3 has 13 residues. The V and J ends lost 1 base and 5 bases respectively, with 11 bases between them. In DNA, the CDR3 is TGTGCCTGGAGTGGCGGGGGCAAGGAGACCCAGTACTTC. Translated: CAWSGGGKETQYF. The whole variable domain, remainder taken from reference TRBV30 and TRBJ2-5, is SQTIHQWPATLVQPVGSPLSLECTVEGTSNPNLYWYRQAAGRGLQLLFYSVGIGQISSEVPQNLSASRPQDRQFILSSKKLLLSDSGFYLCAWSGGGKETQYFGPGTRLLVL.

The V call is TRBV6-1, the J call TRBJ2-6, with D unresolved. Per the germline V gene, CDR1 is MNHNS and CDR2 is SASEGT. This CDR3 region has 15 residues. Trimming removed 11 bases at V and 0 bases at J, with 14 bases between. CDR3 DNA: TGTGCCGTTGGCCAGAACCTCTCTGGGGCCAACGTCCTGACTTTC. Translation: CAVGQNLSGANVLTF.

This chain connects TRBV19 to TRBJ1-2, with 8 nucleotides matching TRBD1. This CDR3 comprises 12 residues. In germline, CDR1 is LNHDA, CDR2 SQIVND (reference sequence). With 10 bases clipped from V and 5 bases from J, the junction kept 6 bases outside the gene matches. The CDR3 loop reads CATSQGVYGYTF. CDR3 in DNA: TGTGCCACCTCACAGGGGGTATATGGCTACACCTTC.

This rearrangement joins TRBV19 to TRBJ2-7; 9 nucleotides line up with TRBD1. J gave up 4 bases and V 6 bases, and 4 bases lay outside the gene matches. This CDR3 is built from 13 residues. Looked up from germline, CDR1 is LNHDA and CDR2 is SQIVND (reference sequence). CDR3 sequence (DNA): TGTGCCAGTAGATCCGGGACAGGGTACGAGCAGTACTTC. It is translated as CASRSGTGYEQYF.

This clone appeared a single time. The J gene is TRBJ1-4, the V gene TRBV18, with D tentatively TRBD1 (5 bases). The ends were cut back, 1 base at V and 3 bases at J, with 9 bases in the middle. The CDR3 sequence is 15 residues long. Germline V gives CDR1 KGHSH, CDR2 LQKENI. The CDR3, as DNA: TGTGCCAGCTCACCACTGACAGCTCCTAATGAAAAACTGTTTTTT. This encodes CASSPLTAPNEKLFF.

The V call is TRBV5-1, the J call TRBJ1-2; the D is unclear. The CDR3 is 14 amino acids. V dropped 6 bases and J dropped 2 bases, with 14 bases sitting between them. From germline, CDR1 is SGHRS and CDR2 YFSETQ. This CDR3 reads CASNEEAGNYGYTF. CDR3 nucleotides: TGCGCCAGCAATGAAGAGGCCGGGAACTATGGCTACACCTTC. The whole variable domain, remainder taken from reference TRBV5-1 and TRBJ1-2, is KAGVTQTPRYLIKTRGQQVTLSCSPISGHRSVSWYQQTPGQGLQFLFEYFSETQRNKGNFPGRFSGRQFSNSRSEMNVSTLELGDSALYLCASNEEAGNYGYTFGSGTRLTVV.